The 32 T cell receptor beta chains listed next were all sequenced from one sample in a study of T cell responses to AZD1222 COVID-19 vaccine. Here immunoSEQ multiplex PCR was the method, and the copy in TCRdb shows in-frame clones only, minus some. This sample has approximately 120,000 clones, with 91% found just once. The source material was peripheral blood, sampled on day 0 of AZD1222 vaccination. The receptors here all came from an adult in good health.

J is TRBJ2-5 and V is TRBV7-9; the D is unclear. Germline assignment: CDR1 SEHNR and CDR2 FQNEAQ (reference sequence). Trimming shortened V by 4 bases and J by 4 bases, and 16 bases separated the two germline ends. The CDR3 runs to 15 residues. CDR3 amino acids: CASSSGPLARETQYF. CDR3 DNA: TGTGCCAGCAGCTCCGGGCCCTTGGCGAGAGAGACCCAGTACTTC.

The V call is TRBV7-2, the J call TRBJ2-7, with TRBD1 matching over 7 bases. Trimming took 4 bases from V and 1 from J; bases not matched to a gene: 1. The CDR3 has 13 amino acids. CDR1 SGHTA and CDR2 FQGNSA come from the germline V gene. The CDR3 DNA reads as TGTGCCAGCAGCTCGACAGGGTCCTACGAGCAGTACTTC. The encoded protein is CASSSTGSYEQYF.

V and J are TRBV12-3 or TRBV12-4 and TRBJ2-2; D could derive from TRBD1 or TRBD2 (5 bases each). This CDR3 contains 13 residues. Trimming removed 8 bases at V and 6 bases at J, with 13 bases between. CDR3 DNA sequence: TGTGCCAGCCAATGGGGGTCGGCCGGGGAGCTGTTTTTT. Its protein is CASQWGSAGELFF.

The chain carries TRBV5-1 and TRBJ1-6; no clear D gene. The CDR3 is made up of 14 amino acids. Trimming took 5 bases from V and 6 from J, leaving 12 bases between them. The germline gives CDR1 SGHRS, CDR2 YFSETQ. The CDR3 bases are TGCGCCAGCAGTGGGGTTACCGGTAATTCACCCCTCCACTTT. Amino acid sequence: CASSGVTGNSPLHF.

V gene TRBV27 combines with J gene TRBJ2-7; the match to TRBD1 covers 7 bases. The junction had 8 bases not matched to a gene; V was cut back by 5 bases and J by 4 bases. This CDR3 is 14 amino acids long. Germline loops: CDR1 MNHEY, CDR2 SMNVEV (reference sequence). The CDR3 DNA reads as TGTGCCAGCAGTCCTATAGGGACAGATTACGAGCAGTACTTC. Protein product: CASSPIGTDYEQYF.

V is TRBV27 and J is TRBJ1-1, with a tentative D call TRBD1 (5 bases). CDR3 length: 14 residues. Germline loops: CDR1 MNHEY, CDR2 SMNVEV (reference sequence). Trimming took off 9 bases at V and 1 base at J, with 15 bases between the two ends. Here the CDR3 DNA reads TGTGCCAGTAGCCCGGGACTCAGGAACACTGAAGCTTTCTTT. This codes for CASSPGLRNTEAFF.

The chain uses TRBV16 and TRBJ2-5; 7 bases line up with TRBD2. J gave up 3 bases and V 4 bases, and 8 bases lay outside the gene matches. The germline gives CDR1 KGHSY, CDR2 FQNENV. There are 15 residues in the CDR3. The CDR3 DNA is TGTGCCAGCAGCCGCTGGGAGGGTACTGAAGAGACCCAGTACTTC. This sequence encodes CASSRWEGTEETQYF.

Only one count was recorded for this clone. V and J are TRBV7-2 and TRBJ2-3, with TRBD1 matching over 7 bases. The ends lost 5 bases at V and 0 bases at J; junction bases unmatched: 8. The CDR3 runs 16 residues. In germline, CDR1 is SGHTA, CDR2 FQGNSA. CDR3 amino acids: CASSHRTGPSTDTQYF. The CDR3 DNA reads as TGTGCCAGCAGCCACCGGACAGGCCCTAGCACAGATACGCAGTATTTT.

V usage is TRBV11-3 and J usage is TRBJ1-6, with TRBD1 matching 10 bases. V shed 5 bases and J 7 bases; nucleotides not matched to a gene: 2. The germline V gene has CDR1 SGHNT and CDR2 YENEEA. This CDR3 has 14 residues. CDR3 nucleotide sequence: TGTGCCAGCAGCCGGGACAGGGGAAATTCACCCCTCCACTTT. Protein product: CASSRDRGNSPLHF.

The CDR3 sequence: CASSFEGSGNTIYF. The CDR3 nucleotides read TGTGCCAGCAGTTTTGAAGGCTCTGGAAACACCATATATTTT. The chain recombines TRBV28 with TRBJ1-3; no clear D. This CDR3 is built from 14 residues. Germline V gives CDR1 MDHEN, CDR2 SYDVKM. V lost 3 bases, J lost 0 bases, and 6 bases lay in between.

This sequence joins TRBV12-3 or TRBV12-4 and TRBJ1-2; perhaps TRBD1 as D (6 bases). Deletions cut 6 bases from V and 7 bases from J, with 12 bases between. CDR3 length equals 12 residues. CDR3 sequence: CASSVDSGGYTF. The CDR3 nucleotides read TGTGCCAGCAGCGTGGACAGTGGTGGCTACACCTTC.

CDR3 sequence (DNA): TGTGCCAGCAGTCAAACGGGGACAGATCCAATTAATGAAAAACTGTTTTTT. Encoded protein: CASSQTGTDPINEKLFF. The chain is built from TRBV27 and TRBJ1-4; 7 nucleotides align to TRBD1. The junction had 13 bases not matched to a gene; V was cut back by 5 bases and J by 4 bases. CDR1 is MNHEY and CDR2 is SMNVEV in the germline V gene (reference sequence). The CDR3 covers 17 residues.

The chain couples TRBV10-3 to TRBJ1-1, with D possibly TRBD1 on 5 matching bases. The germline CDR1 and CDR2 sequences are ENHRY and SYGVKD. V was trimmed by 0 bases and J by 1 base, leaving 9 bases between them. CDR3 size: 15 residues. DNA for the CDR3: TGTGCCATCAGTGAGTCGGACATCACGAACACTGAAGCTTTCTTT. Protein: CAISESDITNTEAFF.

The J gene is TRBJ1-2, the V gene TRBV2; D might be TRBD1 (5 bases). CDR3 size: 14 residues. Trimming shortened V by 2 bases and J by 5 bases, and 12 bases separated the two germline ends. CDR1 SNHLY and CDR2 FYNNEI come from the germline V gene. The CDR3 nucleotides read TGTGCCAGCAGTGAACCTGGCAGGGAGTATGGCTACACCTTC. Translated, it gives CASSEPGREYGYTF.

V is TRBV10-3 and J is TRBJ2-3, with 9 bases identical to TRBD1. The CDR3 contains 14 residues. The V gene end was trimmed by 6 bases and the J gene end by 5 bases; junction bases not matched to a gene: 6. Germline V CDR1 and CDR2: ENHRY, SYGVKD. The CDR3 region has the DNA TGTGCCATCAGGGGGACAGGGAGGGGAGATACGCAGTATTTT. The encoded protein is CAIRGTGRGDTQYF.

The rearrangement joins TRBV27 to TRBJ1-2; TRBD1 might be the D (6 bases). In germline, CDR1 is MNHEY, CDR2 SMNVEV (reference sequence). This CDR3 contains 14 residues. The germline V and J ends were trimmed by 6 bases and 1 base, with 12 bases remaining between them. The CDR3 nucleotides read TGTGCCAGCAGGGGCACAGGGCATAACTATGGCTACACCTTC. Its protein product is CASRGTGHNYGYTF.

The chain links TRBV28 to TRBJ1-6; D not certain. The germline V gene encodes CDR1 MDHEN and CDR2 SYDVKM. The CDR3 is 15 residues long. The germline V and J ends were trimmed by 2 bases and 7 bases, with 12 bases remaining between them. CDR3 in amino acids: CASSLREMGNSPLHF. The CDR3 DNA reads TGTGCCAGCAGTTTACGGGAGATGGGCAATTCACCCCTCCACTTT.

V usage is TRBV6-5 and J usage is TRBJ2-7, with D perhaps TRBD1 (6 bases). CDR1 is MNHEY, CDR2 SVGAGI, per germline. The CDR3 is 14 residues long. V lost 7 bases, J lost 6 bases, and 19 bases lay in between. The DNA of the CDR3 is TGTGCCAGCAAGGTTTTTGAACAGGGTAGCGAGCAGTACTTC. Translation gives CASKVFEQGSEQYF.

The rearrangement links TRBV6-2 or TRBV6-3 to TRBJ2-7; 8 bases agree with TRBD1. This CDR3 region has 14 residues. Per the germline V gene, CDR1 is MNHEY and CDR2 is SVGEGT. The junction had 9 bases not matched to a gene; V was cut back by 6 bases and J by 5 bases. CDR3 sequence: CASSPGQGSDEQYF. The CDR3 region has the DNA TGTGCCAGCAGCCCCGGACAGGGAAGCGACGAGCAGTACTTC.

This clone was seen once. This chain connects TRBV7-8 to TRBJ2-7, with D unclear. V lost 1 base to trimming and J lost 2 bases, with 12 bases between them. Germline V gene sequence: CDR1 SGHVS, CDR2 FQNEAQ. This CDR3 is 15 amino acids long. In DNA, the CDR3 is TGTGCCAGCAGCTTAGTTGCGACATCTACCTACGAGCAGTACTTC. Translation gives CASSLVATSTYEQYF.

The rearrangement joins TRBV10-1 to TRBJ1-3, with TRBD1 matching over 9 bases. Germline values: CDR1 WNHNN, CDR2 SYGVQD (reference sequence). V trimming: 1 base; J trimming: 2 bases; junction bases outside the gene matches: 9. CDR3 length equals 18 residues. The CDR3 protein is CASSELGTGNITGNTIYF. The CDR3 DNA reads TGCGCCAGCAGTGAGTTGGGGACAGGGAACATTACTGGAAACACCATATATTTT.

This clone was seen once. The rearrangement links TRBV19 to TRBJ1-3, with TRBD1 matching over 8 bases. Germline trimming cut 6 bases from V and 0 bases from J; bases unmatched to any gene: 7. Looked up from germline, CDR1 is LNHDA and CDR2 is SQIVND (reference sequence). The CDR3 is 16 amino acids. CDR3 amino acids: CASSLLTGGSGNTIYF. The CDR3 nucleotides read TGTGCCAGTAGCCTCCTCACAGGGGGCTCTGGAAACACCATATATTTT. The whole variable domain, filled in from reference TRBV19 and TRBJ1-3, reads DGGITQSPKYLFRKEGQNVTLSCEQNLNHDAMYWYRQDPGQGLRLIYYSQIVNDFQKGDIAEGYSVSREKKESFPLTVTSAQKNPTAFYLCASSLLTGGSGNTIYFGEGSWLTVV.

This chain joins TRBV5-1 and TRBJ2-6; no clear D. This CDR3 spans 15 amino acids. Germline CDR1 is SGHRS and CDR2 is YFSETQ. With 3 bases removed from V and 0 bases from J, the gap between germline ends came to 7 bases. The CDR3 sequence: CASSSQSSGANVLTF. The CDR3 region has the DNA TGCGCCAGCAGCTCACAGAGCTCTGGGGCCAACGTCCTGACTTTC.

This clone has only one observation. This chain links TRBV28 with TRBJ1-2; TRBD1 agrees at 9 bases. This CDR3 contains 13 residues. The V and J ends lost 11 bases and 2 bases, in that order; junction bases with no gene match: 6. Germline CDR1 reads MDHEN; CDR2 reads SYDVKM. In DNA form, the CDR3 reads TGTGCCCTAGGGACAGGGCTCAACTATGGCTACACCTTC. Its translation is CALGTGLNYGYTF.

This chain connects TRBV6-5 to TRBJ1-2; 10 bases are shared with TRBD1. CDR1 is MNHEY, CDR2 SVGAGI, per germline. This CDR3 contains 15 residues. After removal of 6 bases from V and 0 bases from J, the junction contained 4 bases not matched to a gene. Here the CDR3 DNA reads TGTGCCAGCAGACGGGGACAGGGGCCTAACTATGGCTACACCTTC. This translates into CASRRGQGPNYGYTF.

This clone was recorded a few times. The rearrangement joins TRBV9 to TRBJ1-6; the D gene is possibly TRBD1 (5 bases). The V and J ends lost 5 bases and 7 bases respectively, with 16 bases between them. The CDR3 contains 15 residues. Germline-derived CDR1 and CDR2 are SGDLS and YYNGEE. In nucleotides, the CDR3 is TGTGCCAGCAGGGGGGACCTCACGGGGAATTCACCCCTCCACTTT. Amino acids: CASRGDLTGNSPLHF. Full variable domain (outside the CDR3, taken from reference TRBV9 and TRBJ1-6): DSGVTQTPKHLITATGQRVTLRCSPRSGDLSVYWYQQSLDQGLQFLIQYYNGEERAKGNILERFSAQQFPDLHSELNLSSLELGDSALYFCASRGDLTGNSPLHFGNGTRLTVT.

The CDR3 DNA reads TGTGCCATGGGGACAGGTGCCTACGAGCAGTACTTC. It yields the protein CAMGTGAYEQYF. The rearrangement joins TRBV10-3 to TRBJ2-7, with 8 bases identical to TRBD1. The V gene end was trimmed by 9 bases and the J gene end by 2 bases; junction bases not matched to a gene: 3. The CDR3 runs to 12 residues. The germline V gene encodes CDR1 ENHRY and CDR2 SYGVKD.

The rearrangement links TRBV18 to TRBJ1-6; a possible D gene is TRBD1 (6 bases). Per germline, CDR1 KGHSH and CDR2 LQKENI. V was shortened by 5 bases and J by 7 bases, with 12 bases between the two germline ends. The CDR3 extends over 14 amino acids. The CDR3 nucleotides are TGTGCCAGCTCAACCCACAGGGAGAATTCACCCCTCCACTTT. It yields the protein CASSTHRENSPLHF.

The chain recombines TRBV21-1 with TRBJ2-7; the table's D call, TRBD1, has no DNA check behind it. TRBV21-1 is a known pseudogene. The CDR3 consists of 15 residues. The CDR3 sequence: CASSKSGDRDYEQYF. The DNA of the CDR3 is TGTGCCAGCAGCAAATCGGGGGACAGGGACTACGAGCAGTACTTC.

The chain combines TRBV5-1 with TRBJ2-2; D may be TRBD1 (6 bases). The CDR3 totals 15 residues. Germline-derived CDR1 and CDR2 are SGHRS and YFSETQ. Deletions cut 4 bases from V and 7 bases from J, with 17 bases between. DNA of the CDR3: TGCGCCAGCAGCGGAAACAGGGTTGGGATCGGGGAGCTGTTTTTT. Its translation is CASSGNRVGIGELFF.

The V gene is TRBV9, the J gene TRBJ2-5, with 7 bases lining up with TRBD2. The CDR3 runs to 14 residues. Germline CDR1 SGDLS, CDR2 YYNGEE. The junction had 11 bases not matched to a gene; V was cut back by 4 bases and J by 8 bases. The CDR3 region has the DNA TGTGCCAGCAGCCCGCGGGGGTATGATGATACCCAGTACTTC. Encoded protein: CASSPRGYDDTQYF. Together with reference TRBV9 and TRBJ2-5, the CDR3 gives the full variable domain: DSGVTQTPKHLITATGQRVTLRCSPRSGDLSVYWYQQSLDQGLQFLIQYYNGEERAKGNILERFSAQQFPDLHSELNLSSLELGDSALYFCASSPRGYDDTQYFGPGTRLLVL.

Regarding this clone: Within the sample, other DNA sequences also encode this same CDR3. The rearrangement joins TRBV6-2 or TRBV6-3 to TRBJ1-4; maybe TRBD1 (6 bases). The V end lost 5 bases, the J end lost 0 bases, and 10 bases lay between the germline ends. CDR3 size: 15 residues. In germline, CDR1 is MNHEY, CDR2 SVGEGT. CDR3 nucleotides: TGTGCCAGCAGTCAACAGGGCGCAACTAATGAAAAACTGTTTTTT. It specifies CASSQQGATNEKLFF.